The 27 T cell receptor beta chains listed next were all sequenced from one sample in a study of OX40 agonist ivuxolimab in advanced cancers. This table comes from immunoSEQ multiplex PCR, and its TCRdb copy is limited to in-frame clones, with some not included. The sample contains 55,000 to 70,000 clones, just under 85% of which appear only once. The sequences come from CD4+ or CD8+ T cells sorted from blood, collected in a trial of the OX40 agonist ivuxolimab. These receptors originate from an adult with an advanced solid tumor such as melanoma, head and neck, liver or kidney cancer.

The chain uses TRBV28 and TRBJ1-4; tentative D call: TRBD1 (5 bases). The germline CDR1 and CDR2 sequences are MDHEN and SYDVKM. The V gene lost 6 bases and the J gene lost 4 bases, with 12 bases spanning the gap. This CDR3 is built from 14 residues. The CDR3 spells CASSPGQVNEKLFF. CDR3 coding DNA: TGTGCCAGCAGCCCAGGGCAGGTTAATGAAAAACTGTTTTTT. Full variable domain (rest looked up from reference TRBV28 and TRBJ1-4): DVKVTQSSRYLVKRTGEKVFLECVQDMDHENMFWYRQDPGLGLRLIYFSYDVKMKEKGDIPEGYSVSREKKERFSLILESASTNQTSMYLCASSPGQVNEKLFFGSGTQLSVL.

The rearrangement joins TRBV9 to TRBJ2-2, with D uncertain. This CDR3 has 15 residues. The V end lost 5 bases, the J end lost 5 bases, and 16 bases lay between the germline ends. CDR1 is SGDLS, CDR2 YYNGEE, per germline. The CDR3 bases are TGTGCCAGCAGTAAAATGCTAGAGAGGACCGGGGAGCTGTTTTTT. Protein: CASSKMLERTGELFF.

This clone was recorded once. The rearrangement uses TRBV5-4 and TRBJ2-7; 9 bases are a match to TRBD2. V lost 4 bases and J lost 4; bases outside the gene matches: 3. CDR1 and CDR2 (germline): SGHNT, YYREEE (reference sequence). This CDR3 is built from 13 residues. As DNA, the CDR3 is TGTGCCAGCAGCCCTCTAGCGGGGTACGAGCAGTACTTC. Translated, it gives CASSPLAGYEQYF.

CDR3 nucleotides: TGCGCCAGCAGCCCCGCGACTAGCTCCTACAATGAGCAGTTCTTC. Protein product: CASSPATSSYNEQFF. The rearrangement links TRBV5-1 to TRBJ2-1; tentative D call: TRBD2 (6 bases). The V gene's germline CDR1 is SGHRS and CDR2 YFSETQ. This CDR3 spans 15 amino acids. The germline V and J ends were trimmed by 4 bases and 0 bases, with 11 bases remaining between them. Full variable domain (missing parts from reference TRBV5-1 and TRBJ2-1): KAGVTQTPRYLIKTRGQQVTLSCSPISGHRSVSWYQQTPGQGLQFLFEYFSETQRNKGNFPGRFSGRQFSNSRSEMNVSTLELGDSALYLCASSPATSSYNEQFFGPGTRLTVL.

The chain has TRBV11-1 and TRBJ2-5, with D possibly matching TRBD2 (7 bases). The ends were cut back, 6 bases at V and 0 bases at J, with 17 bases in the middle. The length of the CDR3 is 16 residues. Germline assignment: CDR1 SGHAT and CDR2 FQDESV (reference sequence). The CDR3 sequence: CASRPRGRGYQETQYF. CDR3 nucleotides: TGTGCCAGCAGGCCTCGGGGGCGGGGGTACCAAGAGACCCAGTACTTC.

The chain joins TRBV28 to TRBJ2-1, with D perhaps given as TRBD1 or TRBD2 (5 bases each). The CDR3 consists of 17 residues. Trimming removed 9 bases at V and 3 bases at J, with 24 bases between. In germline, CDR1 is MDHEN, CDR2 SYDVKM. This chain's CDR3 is CASTEANGHLSYNEQFF. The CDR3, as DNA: TGTGCCAGTACGGAGGCAAACGGACACCTCAGCTACAATGAGCAGTTCTTC.

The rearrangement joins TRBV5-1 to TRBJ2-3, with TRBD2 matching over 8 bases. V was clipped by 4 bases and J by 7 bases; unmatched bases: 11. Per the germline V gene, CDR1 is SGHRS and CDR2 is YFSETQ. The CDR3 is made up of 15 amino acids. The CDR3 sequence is CASSNSVAGLNTQYF. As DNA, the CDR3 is TGCGCCAGCAGCAACAGTGTAGCGGGATTAAATACGCAGTATTTT.

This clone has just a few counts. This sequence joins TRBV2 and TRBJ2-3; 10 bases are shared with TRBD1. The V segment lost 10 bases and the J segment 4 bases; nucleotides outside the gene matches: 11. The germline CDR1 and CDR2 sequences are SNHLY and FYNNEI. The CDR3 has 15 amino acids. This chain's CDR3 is CATINRDRGSDTQYF. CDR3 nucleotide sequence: TGTGCCACCATAAACCGGGACAGGGGATCAGATACGCAGTATTTT.

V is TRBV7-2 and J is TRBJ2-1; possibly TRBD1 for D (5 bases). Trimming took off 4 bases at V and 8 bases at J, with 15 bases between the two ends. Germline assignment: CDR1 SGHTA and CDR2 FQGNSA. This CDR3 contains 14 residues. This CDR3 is CASSSPDNSHEQFF. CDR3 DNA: TGTGCCAGCAGCTCCCCGGACAATTCCCATGAGCAGTTCTTC.

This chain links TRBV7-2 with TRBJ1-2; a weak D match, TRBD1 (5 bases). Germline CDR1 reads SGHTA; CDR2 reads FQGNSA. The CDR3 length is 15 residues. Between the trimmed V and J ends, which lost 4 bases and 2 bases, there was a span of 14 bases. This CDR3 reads CASSWDRAANYGYTF. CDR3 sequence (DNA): TGTGCCAGCAGCTGGGACCGGGCAGCCAACTATGGCTACACCTTC. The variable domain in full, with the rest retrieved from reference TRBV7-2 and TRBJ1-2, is GAGVSQSPSNKVTEKGKDVELRCDPISGHTALYWYRQSLGQGLEFLIYFQGNSAPDKSGLPSDRFSAERTGGSVSTLTIQRTQQEDSAVYLCASSWDRAANYGYTFGSGTRLTVV.

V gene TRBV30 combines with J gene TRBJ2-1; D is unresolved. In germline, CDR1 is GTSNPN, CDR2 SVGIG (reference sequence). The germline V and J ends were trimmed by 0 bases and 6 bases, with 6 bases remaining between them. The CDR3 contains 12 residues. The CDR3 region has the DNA TGTGCCTGGAGTGTAAACCGCAATGAGCAGTTCTTC. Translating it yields CAWSVNRNEQFF.

In DNA form, the CDR3 reads TGTGCCAGCAGGGGGAGGGACAGGTTACGGCAGTACTTC. Translating gives CASRGRDRLRQYF. The chain carries TRBV28 and TRBJ2-7, with D perhaps TRBD1 (8 bases). V lost 6 bases, J lost 9 bases, and 18 bases lay in between. The CDR3 is 13 amino acids. Germline V CDR1 and CDR2: MDHEN, SYDVKM.

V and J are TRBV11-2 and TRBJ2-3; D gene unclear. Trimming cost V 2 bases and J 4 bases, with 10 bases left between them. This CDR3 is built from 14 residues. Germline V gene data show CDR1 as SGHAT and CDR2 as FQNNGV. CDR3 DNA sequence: TGTGCCAGCAGCTTACTCGGCCCCGCAGATACGCAGTATTTT. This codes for CASSLLGPADTQYF.

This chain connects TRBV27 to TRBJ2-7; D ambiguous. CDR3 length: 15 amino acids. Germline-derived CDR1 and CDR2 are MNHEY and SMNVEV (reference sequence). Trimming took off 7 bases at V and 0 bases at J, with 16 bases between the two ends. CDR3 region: CASNQTGFSSYEQYF. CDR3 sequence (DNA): TGTGCCAGCAACCAAACCGGGTTTAGCTCCTACGAGCAGTACTTC.

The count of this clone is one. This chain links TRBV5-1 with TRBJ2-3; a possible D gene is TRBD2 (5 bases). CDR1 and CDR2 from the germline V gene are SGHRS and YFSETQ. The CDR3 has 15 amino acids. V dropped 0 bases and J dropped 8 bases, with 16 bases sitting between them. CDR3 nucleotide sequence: TGCGCCAGCAGCTTGGCCAGCGGTTTTATGGGTACGCAGTATTTT. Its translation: CASSLASGFMGTQYF.

The CDR3 bases are TGTGCCAGCAGCTTAGTAGCGGGAGGGGATGGGGGTACGCAGTATTTT. This gives the protein CASSLVAGGDGGTQYF. This rearrangement joins TRBV7-2 to TRBJ2-3, with 11 bases lining up with TRBD2. Germline V gives CDR1 SGHTA, CDR2 FQGNSA. This CDR3 is 16 amino acids long. The J segment lost 8 bases and the V segment lost 1 base, leaving 8 bases of the junction unmatched.

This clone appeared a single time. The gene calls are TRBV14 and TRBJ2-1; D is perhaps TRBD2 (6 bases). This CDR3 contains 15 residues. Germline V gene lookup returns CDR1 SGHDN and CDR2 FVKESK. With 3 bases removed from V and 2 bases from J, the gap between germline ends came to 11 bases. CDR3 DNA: TGTGCCAGCAGCCAGCGGGACCCCCCCTACAATGAGCAGTTCTTC. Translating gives CASSQRDPPYNEQFF.

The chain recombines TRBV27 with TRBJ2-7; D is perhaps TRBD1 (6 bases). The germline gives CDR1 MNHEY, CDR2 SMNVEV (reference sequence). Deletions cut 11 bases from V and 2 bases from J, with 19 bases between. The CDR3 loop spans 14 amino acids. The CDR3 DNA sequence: TGTGCCTCCCAGAGTACCCGACAGGCCTACGAGCAGTACTTC. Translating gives CASQSTRQAYEQYF.

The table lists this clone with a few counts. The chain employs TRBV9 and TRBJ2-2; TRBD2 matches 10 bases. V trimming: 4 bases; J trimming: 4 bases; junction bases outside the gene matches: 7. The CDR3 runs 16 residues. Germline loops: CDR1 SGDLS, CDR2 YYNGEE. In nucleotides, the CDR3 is TGTGCCAGCAGCCTCTACGGACTAGCGGCCACCGGGGAGCTGTTTTTT. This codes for CASSLYGLAATGELFF.

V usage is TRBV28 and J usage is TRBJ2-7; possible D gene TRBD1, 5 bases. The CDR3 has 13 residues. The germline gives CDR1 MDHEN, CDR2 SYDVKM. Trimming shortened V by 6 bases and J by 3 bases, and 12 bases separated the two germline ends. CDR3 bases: TGTGCCAGCAGATACCCTCAGGGCTACGAGCAGTACTTC. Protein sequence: CASRYPQGYEQYF.

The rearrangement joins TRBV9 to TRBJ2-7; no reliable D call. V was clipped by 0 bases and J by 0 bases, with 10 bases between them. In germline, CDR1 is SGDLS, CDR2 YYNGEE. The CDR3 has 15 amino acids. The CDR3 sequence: CASSVEALSSYEQYF. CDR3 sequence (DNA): TGTGCCAGCAGCGTAGAAGCGTTAAGCTCCTACGAGCAGTACTTC.

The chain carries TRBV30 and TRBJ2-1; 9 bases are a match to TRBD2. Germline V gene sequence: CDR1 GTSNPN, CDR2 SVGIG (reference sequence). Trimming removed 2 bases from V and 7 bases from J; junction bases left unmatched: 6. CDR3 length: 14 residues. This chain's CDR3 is CAWSLWTSENEQFF. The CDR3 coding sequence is TGTGCCTGGAGTTTGTGGACTAGCGAGAATGAGCAGTTCTTC.

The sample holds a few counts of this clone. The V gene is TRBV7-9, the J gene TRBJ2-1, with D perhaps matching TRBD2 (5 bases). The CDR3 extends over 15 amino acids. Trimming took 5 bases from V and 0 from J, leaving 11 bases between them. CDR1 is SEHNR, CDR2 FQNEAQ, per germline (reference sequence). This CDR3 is CASSRGADSYNEQFF. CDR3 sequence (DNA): TGTGCCAGCAGCCGGGGAGCGGACTCCTACAATGAGCAGTTCTTC. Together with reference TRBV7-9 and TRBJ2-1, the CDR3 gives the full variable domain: DTGVSQNPRHKITKRGQNVTFRCDPISEHNRLYWYRQTLGQGPEFLTYFQNEAQLEKSRLLSDRFSAERPKGSFSTLEIQRTEQGDSAMYLCASSRGADSYNEQFFGPGTRLTVL.

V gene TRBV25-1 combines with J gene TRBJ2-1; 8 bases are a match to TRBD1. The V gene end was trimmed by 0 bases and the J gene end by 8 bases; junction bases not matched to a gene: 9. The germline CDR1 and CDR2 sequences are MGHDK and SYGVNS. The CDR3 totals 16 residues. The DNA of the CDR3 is TGTGCCAGCAGTGAATATATAGGCAGGACAGGGCATGAGCAGTTCTTC. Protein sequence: CASSEYIGRTGHEQFF.

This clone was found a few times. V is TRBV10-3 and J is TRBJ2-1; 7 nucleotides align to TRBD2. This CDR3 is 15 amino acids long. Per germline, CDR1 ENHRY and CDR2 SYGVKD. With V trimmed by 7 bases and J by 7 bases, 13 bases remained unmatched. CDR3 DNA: TGTGCCATCACCCCGGGTAGCGGGTCTATGAATGAGCAGTTCTTC. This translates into CAITPGSGSMNEQFF.

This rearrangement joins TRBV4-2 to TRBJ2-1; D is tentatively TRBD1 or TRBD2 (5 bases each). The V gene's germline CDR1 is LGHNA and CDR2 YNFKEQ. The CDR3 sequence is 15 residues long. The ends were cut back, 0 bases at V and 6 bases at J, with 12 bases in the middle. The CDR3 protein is CASSQDWGISNEQFF. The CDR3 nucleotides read TGTGCCAGCAGCCAAGATTGGGGGATAAGCAATGAGCAGTTCTTC.

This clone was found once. The CDR3: CASSGRRDRGYEQYF. The CDR3 DNA follows: TGCGCCAGCAGCGGCCGGAGGGACAGGGGCTACGAGCAGTACTTC. V is TRBV10-1 and J is TRBJ2-7; 10 bases map to TRBD1. V was clipped by 6 bases and J by 3 bases; unmatched bases: 8. CDR1 is WNHNN and CDR2 is SYGVQD in the germline V gene (reference sequence). The CDR3 consists of 15 residues.